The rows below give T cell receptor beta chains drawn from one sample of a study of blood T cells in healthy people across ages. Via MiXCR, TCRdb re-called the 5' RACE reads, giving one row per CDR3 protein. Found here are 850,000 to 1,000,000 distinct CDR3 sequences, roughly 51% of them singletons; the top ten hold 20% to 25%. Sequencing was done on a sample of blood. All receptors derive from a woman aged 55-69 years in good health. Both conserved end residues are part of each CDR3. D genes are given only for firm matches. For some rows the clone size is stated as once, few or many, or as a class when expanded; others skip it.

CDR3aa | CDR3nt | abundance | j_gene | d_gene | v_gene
CASSYSRDSSTDTQYF | TGTGCCAGCAGTTACTCCCGGGACAGCTCAACAGATACGCAGTATTTT | NA | TRBJ2-3 | TRBD1 | TRBV6-6
CARRRTAPSTDTQYF | TGTGCCCGGCGGAGGACAGCCCCTAGCACAGATACGCAGTATTTT | NA | TRBJ2-3 | NA | TRBV30
CASSVVAIGSPLHF | TGTGCCAGCAGCGTAGTCGCGATTGGTTCACCCCTCCACTTT | few | TRBJ1-6 | NA | TRBV9
CASSEWADTQYF | TGTGCCAGCAGTGAATGGGCGGATACGCAGTATTTT | NA | TRBJ2-3 | NA | TRBV2
CASNPSGSNEQFF | TGCGCCAGCAACCCTAGCGGGAGTAATGAGCAGTTCTTC | NA | TRBJ2-1 | TRBD2 | TRBV4-1
CATSRAPQGNQYEQYF | TGTGCCACCAGCAGAGCCCCCCAGGGGAACCAATACGAGCAGTACTTC | few | TRBJ2-7 | NA | TRBV15
CASSLWGSYNEQFF | TGTGCCAGCAGTTTGTGGGGTTCCTACAATGAGCAGTTCTTC | few | TRBJ2-1 | NA | TRBV28
CASSLGLLEKLFF | TGTGCCAGCAGCTTAGGCTTGCTTGAAAAACTGTTTTTT | few | TRBJ1-4 | NA | TRBV7-2
CASSITTGGTGELFF | TGTGCCAGTAGTATAACTACGGGGGGCACCGGGGAGCTGTTTTTT | NA | TRBJ2-2 | TRBD2 | TRBV19
CASSLDRGGHYEQYF | TGTGCCAGCAGCTTAGATAGAGGGGGCCACTACGAGCAGTACTTC | NA | TRBJ2-7 | TRBD1 | TRBV7-9
CASSLLTSGISYNEQFF | TGTGCCAGCAGTCTCCTGACTAGCGGGATCTCCTACAATGAGCAGTTCTTC | NA | TRBJ2-1 | TRBD2 | TRBV28
CASSLSNSNRNAQYF | TGTGCCAGCAGTTTATCGAATAGTAACAGAAACGCTCAGTACTTC | NA | TRBJ2-4 | NA | TRBV27
CASSAQYFGNTQYF | TGTGCCAGCAGCGCCCAATATTTTGGCAATACGCAGTATTTT | few | TRBJ2-3 | NA | TRBV2
CASSLGGQGVPYEQYF | TGCGCCAGCAGCTTGGGAGGACAGGGGGTGCCCTACGAGCAGTACTTC | once | TRBJ2-7 | TRBD1 | TRBV5-1
CATSDLGTGLTDTQYF | TGTGCCACCAGTGATTTGGGGACAGGACTCACAGATACGCAGTATTTT | NA | TRBJ2-3 | TRBD1 | TRBV24-1
CASSLEAGTQYF | TGCGCCAGCAGCTTGGAGGCGGGAACGCAGTATTTT | once | TRBJ2-3 | NA | TRBV5-1
CAWSVGRVSYEQYF | TGTGCCTGGAGTGTCGGCAGGGTGTCCTACGAGCAGTACTTC | NA | TRBJ2-7 | NA | TRBV30
CASSSNRLKTGVGDTQYF | TGTGCCAGCAGCTCGAACAGGCTAAAGACAGGGGTCGGTGATACGCAGTATTTT | NA | TRBJ2-3 | TRBD1 | TRBV7-9
CASSPRTGDRSEQYF | TGCGCCAGCAGCCCTCGGACAGGGGATCGTAGCGAGCAGTACTTC | few | TRBJ2-7 | TRBD1 | TRBV4-1
CASSPTPRASGGSHNEQFF | TGTGCCAGCAGCCCAACGCCCCGGGCTAGCGGGGGCTCCCACAATGAGCAGTTCTTC | NA | TRBJ2-1 | TRBD2 | TRBV14
CASRVGRAYEQYF | TGTGCCAGCAGGGTCGGGAGGGCCTACGAGCAGTACTTC | NA | TRBJ2-7 | TRBD2 | TRBV2
CASSLALFRETQYF | TGCGCCAGCAGCTTGGCTTTGTTCAGGGAGACCCAGTACTTC | few | TRBJ2-5 | NA | TRBV5-1
CASSRVGGPYNEQFF | TGTGCCAGCAGCCGGGTGGGGGGGCCCTACAATGAGCAGTTCTTC | NA | TRBJ2-1 | NA | TRBV7-2
CSARDPATSGANALTF | TGCAGTGCTAGAGACCCGGCCACCTCTGGGGCCAACGCCCTGACTTTC | NA | TRBJ2-6 | NA | TRBV20-1
CASSQEDRGHNEQFF | TGTGCCAGCAGCCAAGAGGACAGGGGCCACAATGAGCAGTTCTTC | NA | TRBJ2-1 | TRBD1 | TRBV4-2
CSVEVVPGNEQFF | TGCAGCGTTGAAGTTGTTCCGGGAAACGAGCAGTTCTTC | few | TRBJ2-1 | NA | TRBV29-1
CASSLDRGMGGYTF | TGTGCCAGCAGCTTGGACAGGGGAATGGGAGGCTACACCTTC | NA | TRBJ1-2 | TRBD1 | TRBV7-2
CASSRDSSREQYF | TGTGCCAGCAGCCGGGACAGCTCGCGCGAGCAGTACTTC | NA | TRBJ2-7 | TRBD1 | TRBV14
CASSLYPGRPNNEQFF | TGTGCCAGCAGTTTATATCCCGGGAGGCCCAACAATGAGCAGTTCTTC | NA | TRBJ2-1 | TRBD2 | TRBV28
CASSTDGNYGYTF | TGTGCCAGCAGTACTGACGGGAACTATGGCTACACCTTC | NA | TRBJ1-2 | NA | TRBV2
CSAGLTSGRAELRETQYF | TGCAGTGCTGGCTTGACTAGCGGGAGGGCAGAACTGCGAGAGACCCAGTACTTC | NA | TRBJ2-5 | TRBD2 | TRBV20-1
CASSPTRPGSYEQYF | TGTGCCAGCAGTCCCACGAGGCCAGGAAGTTACGAGCAGTACTTC | once | TRBJ2-7 | NA | TRBV28
CASSQDLFGYNEQFF | TGTGCCAGCAGCCAAGATTTGTTCGGCTACAATGAGCAGTTCTTC | NA | TRBJ2-1 | NA | TRBV4-2
CASSLNRRDPYGYTF | TGTGCCAGCAGCCTGAACCGGAGGGACCCCTATGGCTACACCTTC | few | TRBJ1-2 | NA | TRBV7-2
CSARGLAGVGITDTQYF | TGCAGTGCTAGGGGACTAGCGGGAGTTGGGATCACAGATACGCAGTATTTT | NA | TRBJ2-3 | TRBD2 | TRBV20-1
CASSSSRGDTQYF | TGTGCCAGCAGCTCCTCTCGAGGAGATACGCAGTATTTT | NA | TRBJ2-3 | NA | TRBV11-3
CSARRKGTGQGYGYTF | TGCAGTGCTAGGCGTAAAGGGACAGGGCAAGGATATGGCTACACCTTC | NA | TRBJ1-2 | TRBD1 | TRBV20-1
CSALVRLGLAGDGHRRKETQYF | TGCAGTGCTCTAGTCAGATTAGGACTAGCGGGAGACGGGCATCGGCGAAAAGAGACCCAGTACTTC | NA | TRBJ2-5 | TRBD2 | TRBV20-1
CASSLPGLGRPEQYF | TGTGCCAGCAGCCTTCCGGGACTAGGGCGCCCCGAGCAGTACTTC | NA | TRBJ2-7 | TRBD2 | TRBV5-6
CASSVSQSEKLFF | TGTGCCAGCAGTGTCTCTCAGTCAGAAAAACTGTTTTTT | NA | TRBJ1-4 | NA | TRBV2
CASNYLGSTDTQYF | TGTGCCAGCAACTATCTAGGATCCACAGATACGCAGTATTTT | few | TRBJ2-3 | NA | TRBV27
CATSRVEGISPLHF | TGTGCCACCAGCAGAGTTGAGGGCATTTCACCCCTCCACTTT | NA | TRBJ1-6 | NA | TRBV15
CSARYFWGSGSHEQFF | TGCAGTGCTAGATATTTTTGGGGTAGCGGGAGCCATGAGCAGTTCTTC | once | TRBJ2-1 | TRBD2 | TRBV20-1
CASSSSGSSYNEQYF | TGTGCCAGCAGTTCTAGCGGGAGCTCCTACAATGAGCAGTACTTC | few | TRBJ2-7 | TRBD2 | TRBV11-2
CASSLALPGGLADTQYF | TGCGCCAGCAGCTTGGCTCTTCCGGGAGGGCTCGCAGATACGCAGTATTTT | NA | TRBJ2-3 | TRBD2 | TRBV5-1
CASSGTSGSSDTQYF | TGTGCCAGCAGCGGGACTAGCGGGAGTTCGGATACGCAGTATTTT | NA | TRBJ2-3 | TRBD2 | TRBV3-1
CASSLVRTGATQEQYF | TGTGCCAGCTCCCTCGTCCGGACAGGGGCCACCCAGGAGCAGTACTTC | NA | TRBJ2-4 | TRBD1 | TRBV6-5
CASSSLAGGLSYEQYF | TGTGCCAGCAGCTCGCTAGCGGGAGGCCTATCCTACGAGCAGTACTTC | NA | TRBJ2-7 | TRBD2 | TRBV11-2
CASSLGWAADEQYF | TGTGCCAGCAGCCTGGGCTGGGCCGCCGATGAGCAGTACTTC | few | TRBJ2-7 | NA | TRBV5-4
CASSQSGTGFDEQYF | TGCGCCAGCAGCCAGTCCGGGACAGGGTTCGACGAGCAGTACTTC | NA | TRBJ2-7 | TRBD1 | TRBV4-1